This is a list of T cell receptor beta chains from one sample in a study of blood T cell repertoires in COVID-19. TCRdb's copy holds only in-frame clones and misses some; the assay was immunoSEQ multiplex PCR. This table holds tens of thousands of clones, around 84% found once. Sequenced material: peripheral blood. These receptors came from a man between 60 and 75 years old with COVID-19, enrolled during active disease. Both conserved end residues are part of each CDR3. The D gene is left open where the match is weak. Clone size is given for some rows only: seen once, a few or many times, or a class if the clone is expanded.

j_gene: TRBJ2-3; len: 13; d_gene: .; v_gene: TRBV19; abundance: .; CDR3aa: CASSMVGADTQYF; CDR3nt: TGTGCCAGTAGTATGGTAGGGGCAGATACGCAGTATTTT
j_gene: TRBJ2-1; len: 15; d_gene: TRBD2; v_gene: TRBV5-1; abundance: once; CDR3aa: CASSFKVAGSNEQFF; CDR3nt: TGCGCCAGCAGCTTCAAGGTAGCGGGAAGTAATGAGCAGTTCTTC
j_gene: TRBJ1-4; len: 14; d_gene: TRBD1; v_gene: TRBV2; abundance: .; CDR3aa: CASGDRGINEKLFF; CDR3nt: TGTGCCAGCGGGGACAGGGGGATAAATGAAAAACTGTTTTTT
j_gene: TRBJ1-2; len: 13; d_gene: TRBD1; v_gene: TRBV29-1; abundance: .; CDR3aa: CSALGQTNYGYTF; CDR3nt: TGCAGCGCTCTGGGACAGACAAACTATGGCTACACCTTC
j_gene: TRBJ1-1; len: 15; d_gene: TRBD1; v_gene: TRBV12-5; abundance: .; CDR3aa: CASRTGTILNTEAFF; CDR3nt: TGTGCTAGTAGGACAGGCACGATTTTGAACACTGAAGCTTTCTTT
j_gene: TRBJ2-3; len: 16; d_gene: .; v_gene: TRBV11-1; abundance: .; CDR3aa: CASSFDAGGYTDTQYF; CDR3nt: TGTGCCAGCAGCTTTGATGCTGGGGGGTACACAGATACGCAGTATTTT
j_gene: TRBJ2-2; len: 14; d_gene: .; v_gene: TRBV7-9; abundance: many; CDR3aa: CASSQRQDTGELFF; CDR3nt: TGTGCCAGCAGCCAAAGACAGGACACCGGGGAGCTGTTTTTT
j_gene: TRBJ2-1; len: 18; d_gene: TRBD2; v_gene: TRBV4-1; abundance: .; CDR3aa: CASSQDPRLADRYNEQFF; CDR3nt: TGCGCCAGCAGCCAAGATCCACGACTAGCGGATCGTTACAATGAGCAGTTCTTC
j_gene: TRBJ1-2; len: 14; d_gene: TRBD1; v_gene: TRBV6-1; abundance: medium-sized; CDR3aa: CASSEAQGGYGYTF; CDR3nt: TGTGCCAGCAGTGAAGCACAGGGGGGCTATGGCTACACCTTC
j_gene: TRBJ2-1; len: 16; d_gene: TRBD2; v_gene: TRBV18; abundance: .; CDR3aa: CASSQPGLAAGNEQFF; CDR3nt: TGTGCCAGCTCACAACCGGGACTAGCGGCCGGGAATGAGCAGTTCTTC
j_gene: TRBJ1-6; len: 14; d_gene: .; v_gene: TRBV18; abundance: .; CDR3aa: CASSEQGDNSPLHF; CDR3nt: TGTGCCAGCTCGGAACAGGGCGATAATTCACCCCTCCACTTT
j_gene: TRBJ2-2; len: 17; d_gene: TRBD2; v_gene: TRBV7-2; abundance: .; CDR3aa: CASSLLAGGRNTGELFF; CDR3nt: TGTGCCAGCAGCCTTCTAGCGGGGGGGCGTAACACCGGGGAGCTGTTTTTT
j_gene: TRBJ2-4; len: 16; d_gene: .; v_gene: TRBV7-6; abundance: .; CDR3aa: CASSLALGGTKNIQYF; CDR3nt: TGTGCCAGCAGCTTAGCGCTCGGGGGTACCAAAAACATTCAGTACTTC
j_gene: TRBJ2-2; len: 17; d_gene: .; v_gene: TRBV3-1/TRBV3-2; abundance: .; CDR3aa: CASSQGMGTSHTGELFF; CDR3nt: TGTGCCAGCAGCCAAGGTATGGGGACTTCCCACACCGGGGAGCTGTTTTTT
j_gene: TRBJ2-7; len: 16; d_gene: TRBD1; v_gene: TRBV11-2; abundance: .; CDR3aa: CASSSGQGTSSYEQYF; CDR3nt: TGTGCCAGCAGCTCCGGACAGGGGACGAGCTCCTACGAGCAGTACTTC
j_gene: TRBJ2-3; len: 12; d_gene: .; v_gene: TRBV18; abundance: .; CDR3aa: CASSLQVDTQYF; CDR3nt: TGTGCCAGCTCATTACAGGTAGATACGCAGTATTTT
j_gene: TRBJ2-2; len: 15; d_gene: TRBD1; v_gene: TRBV6-5; abundance: once; CDR3aa: CASSTHRGNTGELFF; CDR3nt: TGTGCCAGCAGTACCCACAGGGGGAACACCGGGGAGCTGTTTTTT
j_gene: TRBJ2-7; len: 15; d_gene: TRBD1; v_gene: TRBV19; abundance: .; CDR3aa: CASSIRDRGPYEQYF; CDR3nt: TGTGCCAGTAGTATCCGGGACAGGGGGCCTTACGAGCAGTACTTC
j_gene: TRBJ1-5; len: 15; d_gene: .; v_gene: TRBV6-5; abundance: .; CDR3aa: CASSGWRGGNQPQHF; CDR3nt: TGTGCCAGCTCGGGTTGGCGGGGCGGCAATCAGCCCCAGCATTTT
j_gene: TRBJ1-5; len: 13; d_gene: .; v_gene: TRBV6-1; abundance: .; CDR3aa: CASSEQRSQPQHF; CDR3nt: TGTGCCAGCAGTGAACAAAGGAGTCAGCCCCAGCATTTT
j_gene: TRBJ1-6; len: 14; d_gene: .; v_gene: TRBV4-2; abundance: .; CDR3aa: CASQASGDFSPLHF; CDR3nt: TGTGCCAGCCAGGCCTCAGGGGATTTTTCACCCCTCCACTTT
j_gene: TRBJ2-3; len: 14; d_gene: TRBD2; v_gene: TRBV3-1/TRBV3-2; abundance: .; CDR3aa: CASSLGLATDTQYF; CDR3nt: TGTGCCAGCAGCTTAGGACTAGCAACAGATACGCAGTATTTT
j_gene: TRBJ1-2; len: 16; d_gene: .; v_gene: TRBV28; abundance: .; CDR3aa: CASSKPRSSTNYGYTF; CDR3nt: TGTGCCAGCAGCAAACCCCGCAGTTCAACTAACTATGGCTACACCTTC
j_gene: TRBJ2-7; len: 14; d_gene: TRBD2; v_gene: TRBV6-5; abundance: .; CDR3aa: CASIPTSGSYEQYF; CDR3nt: TGTGCCAGCATACCGACTAGCGGCTCCTACGAGCAGTACTTC
j_gene: TRBJ2-7; len: 12; d_gene: .; v_gene: TRBV19; abundance: .; CDR3aa: CASRGGSYEQYF; CDR3nt: TGTGCCAGTAGAGGAGGTTCCTACGAGCAGTACTTC